Sequencing of this T cell receptor beta chain was carried out in a study of T-cell memory formation after mild COVID-19. General study findings and limits: Second-wave clones that peaked on day 37 lacked confirmed SARS-CoV-2 specificity. Clones contracting over day 15 to 85 were CD4/CD8 balanced, with later expanders leaning CD4+.

This clonotype was seen only a few times. Its specificity is not known. TCRdb recomputed calls from the 5' RACE reads with MiXCR, one row per CDR3 protein. The profile shows roughly 130,000 distinct CDR3 sequences, roughly 15% of them singletons. CDR3 length equals 17 residues. V dropped 3 bases and J dropped 0 bases, with 14 bases sitting between them. Germline loops: CDR1 KGHDR, CDR2 SFDVKD. The TCR was taken from an adult woman who had mild COVID-19 (a few samples of this study predate the infection). Cell type and time point are not known. Sequencing was performed on PBMCs or a T cell subset sorted from them (not recorded which). The chain has TRBV24-1 and TRBJ1-5; D gene uncertain. The DNA for the CDR3 is TGTGCCACCAGTGATCCGAAGCGCCCGGATAGCAATCAGCCCCAGCATTTT. Translation: CATSDPKRPDSNQPQHF.